The following is a T cell receptor (beta chain) sequence with its context. The antigen is not known. This may be a read error: a much more frequent sequence differs by one nucleotide. V was pared by 5 bases and J by 2 bases, with 11 bases between. The CDR3 is 14 amino acids. Incorporated into the TCR beta cDNA libraries were unique molecular identifiers, which served to reduce PCR and sequencing biases. Between about 1 and 10 million T cells gave rise to 450,000 to 650,000 cDNA molecules. TCRdb analysed the PCR reads with MiXCR anew, one entry per CDR3 protein. The table includes 500,000 to 600,000 distinct CDR3 sequences, 44% detected once. This sample is drawn from a study of post-analysis software for immune sequencing data. Broader study findings: Analysis by F measure revealed that same-batch samples clustered strongly together. There was significantly lower normalized Chao1 diversity in multiple sclerosis patients than in controls. TRBV segments more frequent in patients than in controls numbered roughly 5 and included TRBV5-6, TRBV5-1 and TRBV20-1.

Sequences were obtained from blood. V is TRBV12-3 or TRBV12-4 and J is TRBJ2-3; D uncertain. This sequence originates from a girl between 5 and 17 years old with multiple sclerosis. The CDR3 DNA is TGTGCCAGCAGTCTGCCCCTCGACACAGATACGCAGTATTTT. Encoded protein: CASSLPLDTDTQYF.